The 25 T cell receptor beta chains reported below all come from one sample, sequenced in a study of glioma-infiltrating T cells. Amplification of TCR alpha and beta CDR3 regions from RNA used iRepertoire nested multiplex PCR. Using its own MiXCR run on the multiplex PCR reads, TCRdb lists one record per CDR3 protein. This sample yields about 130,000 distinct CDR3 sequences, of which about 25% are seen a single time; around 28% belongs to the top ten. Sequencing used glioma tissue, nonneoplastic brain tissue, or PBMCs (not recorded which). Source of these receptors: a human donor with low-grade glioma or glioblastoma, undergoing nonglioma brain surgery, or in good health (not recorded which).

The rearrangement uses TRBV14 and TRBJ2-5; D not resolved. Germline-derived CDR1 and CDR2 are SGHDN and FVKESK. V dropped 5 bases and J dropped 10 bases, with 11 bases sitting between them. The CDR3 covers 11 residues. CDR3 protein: CASSESGIQYF. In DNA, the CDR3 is TGTGCCAGCAGCGAATCTGGCATCCAGTACTTC. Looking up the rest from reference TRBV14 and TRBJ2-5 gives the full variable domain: EAGVTQFPSHSVIEKGQTVTLRCDPISGHDNLYWYRRVMGKEIKFLLHFVKESKQDESGMPNNRFLAERTGGTYSTLKVQPAELEDSGVYFCASSESGIQYFGPGTRLLVL.

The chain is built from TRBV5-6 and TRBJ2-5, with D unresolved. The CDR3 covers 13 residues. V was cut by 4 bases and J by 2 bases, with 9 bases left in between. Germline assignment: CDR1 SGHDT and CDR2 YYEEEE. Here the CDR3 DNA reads TGTGCCAGCAGCCGAACCGGGCAAGAGACCCAGTACTTC. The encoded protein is CASSRTGQETQYF.

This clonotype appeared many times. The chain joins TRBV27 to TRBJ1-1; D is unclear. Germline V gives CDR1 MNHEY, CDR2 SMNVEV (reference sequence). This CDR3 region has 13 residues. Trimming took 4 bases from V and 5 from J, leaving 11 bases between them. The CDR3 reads CASSSNGLTEAFF. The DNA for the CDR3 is TGTGCCAGCAGTTCTAACGGGCTTACTGAAGCTTTCTTT.

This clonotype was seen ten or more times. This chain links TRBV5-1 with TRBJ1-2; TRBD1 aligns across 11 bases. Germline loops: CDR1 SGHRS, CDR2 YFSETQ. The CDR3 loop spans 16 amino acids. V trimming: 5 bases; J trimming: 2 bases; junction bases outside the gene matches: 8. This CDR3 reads CASSPSGTGGNYGYTF. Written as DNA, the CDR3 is TGCGCCAGCAGTCCATCCGGGACAGGGGGGAACTATGGCTACACCTTC.

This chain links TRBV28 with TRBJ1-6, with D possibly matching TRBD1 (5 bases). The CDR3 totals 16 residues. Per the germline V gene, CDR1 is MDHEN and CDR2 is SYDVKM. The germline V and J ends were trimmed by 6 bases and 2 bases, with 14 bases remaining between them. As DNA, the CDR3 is TGTGCCAGCAGACGCACAAGGGGCCCCTATAATTCACCCCTCCACTTT. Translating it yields CASRRTRGPYNSPLHF.

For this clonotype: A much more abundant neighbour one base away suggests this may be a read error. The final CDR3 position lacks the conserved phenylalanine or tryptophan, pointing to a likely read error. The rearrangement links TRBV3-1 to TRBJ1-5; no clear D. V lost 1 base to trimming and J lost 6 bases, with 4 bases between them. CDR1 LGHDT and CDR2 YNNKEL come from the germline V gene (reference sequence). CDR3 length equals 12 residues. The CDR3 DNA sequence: TGTGCCAGCAGCCAAGGGCCTCAGCCCCAGCATTCT. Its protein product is CASSQGPQPQHS.

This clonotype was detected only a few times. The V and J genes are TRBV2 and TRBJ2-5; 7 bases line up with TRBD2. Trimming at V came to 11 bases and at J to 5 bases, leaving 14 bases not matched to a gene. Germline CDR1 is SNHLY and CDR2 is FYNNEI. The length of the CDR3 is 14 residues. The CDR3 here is CADGLGPGDETQYF. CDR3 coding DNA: TGTGCCGATGGACTAGGGCCGGGGGACGAGACCCAGTACTTC.

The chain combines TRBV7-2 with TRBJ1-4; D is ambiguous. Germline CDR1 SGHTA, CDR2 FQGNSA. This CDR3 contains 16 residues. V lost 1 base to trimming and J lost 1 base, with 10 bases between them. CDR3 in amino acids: CASSLGPGLTNEKLFF. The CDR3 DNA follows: TGTGCCAGCAGCTTAGGGCCGGGCCTAACTAATGAAAAACTGTTTTTT.

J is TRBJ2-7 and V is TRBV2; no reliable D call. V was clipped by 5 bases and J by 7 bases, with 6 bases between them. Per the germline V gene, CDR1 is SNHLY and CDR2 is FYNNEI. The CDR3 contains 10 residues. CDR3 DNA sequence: TGTGCCAGCAGTCTGAATGAGCAGTACGTC. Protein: CASSLNEQYV.

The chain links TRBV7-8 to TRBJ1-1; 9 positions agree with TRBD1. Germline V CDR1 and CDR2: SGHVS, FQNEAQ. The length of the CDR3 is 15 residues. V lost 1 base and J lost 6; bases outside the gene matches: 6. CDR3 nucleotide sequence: TGTGCCAGCAGCTTAGGGGGGACAGGGTGGGCTGAAGCTTTCTTT. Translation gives CASSLGGTGWAEAFF.

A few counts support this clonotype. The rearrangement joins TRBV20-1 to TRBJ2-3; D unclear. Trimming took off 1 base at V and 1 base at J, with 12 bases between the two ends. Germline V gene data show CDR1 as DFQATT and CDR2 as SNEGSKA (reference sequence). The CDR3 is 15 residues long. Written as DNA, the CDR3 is TGCAGTGCTAGAGCCCCGGCTGGTGGCACAGATACGCAGTATTTT. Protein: CSARAPAGGTDTQYF.

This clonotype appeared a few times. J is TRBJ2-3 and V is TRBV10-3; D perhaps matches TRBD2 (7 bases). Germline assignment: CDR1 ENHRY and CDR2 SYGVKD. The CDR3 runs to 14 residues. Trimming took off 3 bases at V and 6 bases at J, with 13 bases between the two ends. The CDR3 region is CAISERGGRDTQYF. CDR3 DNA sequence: TGTGCCATCAGTGAAAGGGGGGGCCGGGATACGCAGTATTTT.

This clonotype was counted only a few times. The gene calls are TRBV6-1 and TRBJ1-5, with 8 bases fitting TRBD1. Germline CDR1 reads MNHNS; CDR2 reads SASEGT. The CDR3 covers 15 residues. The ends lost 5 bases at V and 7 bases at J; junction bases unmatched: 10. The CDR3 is CASSKRQGKEQPQHF. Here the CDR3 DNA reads TGTGCCAGCAGTAAGAGACAGGGGAAGGAACAGCCCCAGCATTTT.

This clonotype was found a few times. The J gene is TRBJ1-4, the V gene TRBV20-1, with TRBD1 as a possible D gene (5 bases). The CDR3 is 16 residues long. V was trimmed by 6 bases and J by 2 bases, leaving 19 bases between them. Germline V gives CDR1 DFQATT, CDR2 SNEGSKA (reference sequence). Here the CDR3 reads CSANEFLGGTNEKLFF. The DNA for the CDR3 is TGCAGTGCCAATGAATTTCTGGGGGGGACTAATGAAAAACTGTTTTTT.

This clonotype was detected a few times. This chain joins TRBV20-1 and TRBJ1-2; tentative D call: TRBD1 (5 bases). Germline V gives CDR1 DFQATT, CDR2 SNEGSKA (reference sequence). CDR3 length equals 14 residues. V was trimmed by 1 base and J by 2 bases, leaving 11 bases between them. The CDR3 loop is CSARVEGRNYGYTF. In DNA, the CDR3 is TGCAGTGCTAGAGTAGAGGGGAGAAACTATGGCTACACCTTC.

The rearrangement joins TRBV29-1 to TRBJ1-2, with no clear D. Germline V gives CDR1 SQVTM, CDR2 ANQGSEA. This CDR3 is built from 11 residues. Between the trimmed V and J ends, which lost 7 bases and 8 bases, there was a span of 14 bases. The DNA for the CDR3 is TGCAGCGCGACCGGCAAGGACGGCTACACCTTC. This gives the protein CSATGKDGYTF.

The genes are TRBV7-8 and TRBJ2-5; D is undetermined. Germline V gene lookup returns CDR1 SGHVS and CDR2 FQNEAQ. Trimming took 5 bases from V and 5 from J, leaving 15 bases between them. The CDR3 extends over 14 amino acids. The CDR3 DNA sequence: TGTGCCAGCAGCCCCTCTTGGATGCAGGAGACCCAGTACTTC. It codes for CASSPSWMQETQYF. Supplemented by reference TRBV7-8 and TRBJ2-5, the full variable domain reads GAGVSQSPRYKVAKRGQDVALRCDPISGHVSLFWYQQALGQGPEFLTYFQNEAQLDKSGLPSDRFFAERPEGSVSTLKIQRTQQEDSAVYLCASSPSWMQETQYFGPGTRLLVL.

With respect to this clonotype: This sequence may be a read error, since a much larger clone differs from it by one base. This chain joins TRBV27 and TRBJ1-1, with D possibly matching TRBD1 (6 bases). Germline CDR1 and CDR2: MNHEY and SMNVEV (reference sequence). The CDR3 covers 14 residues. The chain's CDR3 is CASSFTGTMSEASF. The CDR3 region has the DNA TGTGCCAGCAGTTTTACCGGGACAATGAGTGAAGCTTCCTTT.

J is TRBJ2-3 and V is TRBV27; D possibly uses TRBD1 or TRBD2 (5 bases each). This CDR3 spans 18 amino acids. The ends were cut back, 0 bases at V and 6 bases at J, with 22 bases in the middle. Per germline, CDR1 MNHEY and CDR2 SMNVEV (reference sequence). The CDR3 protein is CASSLSPPGPYLEDTQYF. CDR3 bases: TGTGCCAGCAGTTTATCCCCACCGGGGCCCTACCTTGAGGATACGCAGTATTTT.

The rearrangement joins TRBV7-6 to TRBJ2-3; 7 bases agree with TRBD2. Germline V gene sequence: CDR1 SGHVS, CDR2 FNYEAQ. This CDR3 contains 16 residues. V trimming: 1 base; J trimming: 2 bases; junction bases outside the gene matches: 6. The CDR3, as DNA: TGTGCCAGCAGCTTAGAGGCTAGCGGTATCACAGATACGCAGTATTTT. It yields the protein CASSLEASGITDTQYF.

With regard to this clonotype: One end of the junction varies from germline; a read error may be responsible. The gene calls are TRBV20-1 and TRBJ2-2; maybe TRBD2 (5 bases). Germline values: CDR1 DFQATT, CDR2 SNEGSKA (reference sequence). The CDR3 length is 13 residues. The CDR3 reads CSARGSSTGELSF. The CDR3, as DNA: TGCAGTGCTAGAGGTAGCTCCACCGGGGAGCTGTCTTTT.

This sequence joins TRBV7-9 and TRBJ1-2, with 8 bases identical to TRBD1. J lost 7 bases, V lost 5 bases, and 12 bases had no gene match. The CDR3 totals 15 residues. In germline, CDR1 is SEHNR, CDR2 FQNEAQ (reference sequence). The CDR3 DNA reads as TGTGCCAGCAGCCCGGCGTCAGGGGGCCAGAGTGGCTACACCTTC. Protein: CASSPASGGQSGYTF.

Written as DNA, the CDR3 is TGTGCCACCAGTGATCACCTGGGGACAGGGACCCCAGAGACCCAGTACTTC. Its translation: CATSDHLGTGTPETQYF. V is TRBV24-1 and J is TRBJ2-5, with 9 bases aligning to TRBD1. Germline CDR1 KGHDR, CDR2 SFDVKD. V lost 3 bases to trimming and J lost 4 bases; unmatched junction nucleotides: 11. The CDR3 has 17 residues.

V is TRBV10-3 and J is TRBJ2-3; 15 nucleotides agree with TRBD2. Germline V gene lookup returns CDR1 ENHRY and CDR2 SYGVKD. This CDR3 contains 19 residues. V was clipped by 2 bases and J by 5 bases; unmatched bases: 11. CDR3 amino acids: CAISEPRTSGGGRKDTQYF. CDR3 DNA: TGTGCCATCAGTGAGCCCCGGACTAGCGGGGGGGGAAGGAAAGATACGCAGTATTTT.

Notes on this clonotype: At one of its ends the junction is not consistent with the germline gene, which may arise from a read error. DNA for the CDR3: TGTGCCACCGGTGATTTTGGGGGATTAGCCAAAAACATTCAGTACTTC. Amino acids: CATGDFGGLAKNIQYF. This sequence joins TRBV24-1 and TRBJ2-4; the D call may be TRBD1 or TRBD2 (5 bases each). Per the germline V gene, CDR1 is KGHDR and CDR2 is SFDVKD. CDR3 size: 16 residues.